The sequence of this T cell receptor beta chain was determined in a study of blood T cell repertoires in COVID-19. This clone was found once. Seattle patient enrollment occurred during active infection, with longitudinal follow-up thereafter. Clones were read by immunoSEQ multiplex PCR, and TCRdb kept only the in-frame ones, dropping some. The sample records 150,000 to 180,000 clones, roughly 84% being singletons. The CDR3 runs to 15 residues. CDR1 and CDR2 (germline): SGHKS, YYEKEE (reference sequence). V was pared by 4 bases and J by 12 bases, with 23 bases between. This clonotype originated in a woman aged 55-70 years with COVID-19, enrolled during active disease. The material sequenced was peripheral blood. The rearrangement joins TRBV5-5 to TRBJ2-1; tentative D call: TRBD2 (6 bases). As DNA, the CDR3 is TGTGCCAGCAGCACCCAGGGACTCCCTCAAGATGGGCAGTTCTTC. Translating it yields CASSTQGLPQDGQFF.